This paragraph covers one T cell receptor (beta chain) sequence. What it binds is not known. The sample carries other DNA sequences with the same CDR3. CD4+ cells yielded CD45RA+ naive and CD45RA-negative memory subsets. TCRdb's copy holds only in-frame clones and misses some; the assay was immunoSEQ multiplex PCR. Altogether 850,000 to 1,200,000 clones are present, 60% to 80% being singletons, with the ten largest covering approximately 1.5%. The data were obtained in a study of shared clonotypes between healthy human individuals. CDR1 and CDR2 (germline): MDHEN, SYDVKM. The CDR3 has 11 residues. Trimming took off 7 bases at V and 2 bases at J, with 5 bases between the two ends. Study conclusions and caveats: Generation probabilities of non-shared clonotypes were lower (relative to those shared by all four donors).

The receptor was isolated from a man aged 18 to 30 in good health. Sequencing input: memory CD4+ T cells sorted from blood. Subset described: CD45RA-negative fraction. This chain uses TRBV28 with TRBJ1-1; D not certain. As DNA, the CDR3 is TGTGCCAGCACAACTAACACTGAAGCTTTCTTT. Protein sequence: CASTTNTEAFF.